The 10 T cell receptor beta chains reported below all come from one sample, sequenced in a study of regulatory T cells in long-lasting Graves disease. The TCR beta library used iRepertoire HTBI primers with Arm-PCR amplification of CDR3. TCRdb used MiXCR to reprocess the multiplex PCR reads, holding one entry per CDR3 protein. The sample has about 620,000 distinct CDR3 sequences; roughly 15% are singletons. Stated time point: newly diagnosed GD, antithyroid drugs for less than 3 months. PBMC RNA was the source of the TCR library. The same sample was also used in a study of T cells in Graves' hyperthyroidism and ophthalmopathy.

The material was peripheral blood mononuclear cells (PBMCs), obtained at new diagnosis, from a patient treated with antithyroid drugs. The receptors here all came from a woman aged 30 to 39 with Graves disease.

This clonotype came up a few times. The CDR3 is CATRRGERGYTF. In DNA, the CDR3 is TGTGCCACCCGTAGGGGGGAACGGGGCTACACCTTC. The chain links TRBV25-1 to TRBJ1-2, with D possibly TRBD1 on 6 matching bases. The V and J ends lost 10 bases and 8 bases respectively, with 17 bases between them. Germline values: CDR1 MGHDK, CDR2 SYGVNS. The CDR3 has 12 residues.

This clonotype came up many times. This sequence joins TRBV6-2 or TRBV6-3 and TRBJ2-5; maybe TRBD2 (5 bases). V was cut by 3 bases and J by 3 bases, with 11 bases left in between. There are 14 residues in the CDR3. Germline CDR1 MNHEY, CDR2 SVGEGT. Here the CDR3 reads CASSYARGKETQYF. The DNA for the CDR3 is TGTGCCAGCAGTTATGCTCGGGGAAAAGAGACCCAGTACTTC.

This clonotype came up many times. The chain carries TRBV6-1 and TRBJ2-5; D not certain. The germline V gene has CDR1 MNHNS and CDR2 SASEGT. This CDR3 has 9 residues. Between the trimmed V and J ends, which lost 3 bases and 9 bases, there was a span of 2 bases. CDR3 sequence reads: CASSESQYF. The CDR3 coding sequence is TGTGCCAGCAGTGAGTCCCAGTACTTC.

This clonotype has ten or more counts. The chain joins TRBV28 to TRBJ1-1, with D possibly matching TRBD1 (6 bases). The germline CDR1 and CDR2 sequences are MDHEN and SYDVKM. The CDR3 is 13 residues long. Trimming took 7 bases from V and 6 from J, leaving 15 bases between them. CDR3 residues: CASTLGQIAEAFF. CDR3 nucleotide sequence: TGTGCCAGCACCCTGGGACAAATCGCTGAAGCTTTCTTT.

Ten or more counts support this clonotype. This chain connects TRBV24-1 to TRBJ2-1; D is possibly TRBD2 (6 bases). V lost 4 bases to trimming and J lost 7 bases, with 13 bases between them. Germline V gene data show CDR1 as KGHDR and CDR2 as SFDVKD. The CDR3 is 14 amino acids. CDR3 in amino acids: CATSDPGRQNEQFF. CDR3 DNA sequence: TGTGCCACCAGTGACCCGGGGAGGCAAAATGAGCAGTTCTTC.

The chain has TRBV3-1 and TRBJ1-2; possible D gene TRBD1, 5 bases. There are 12 residues in the CDR3. CDR1 LGHDT and CDR2 YNNKEL come from the germline V gene (reference sequence). V lost 0 bases and J lost 8, with 7 bases in between. The CDR3 is CASSQDQGGYTF. The DNA of the CDR3 is TGTGCCAGCAGCCAAGATCAGGGAGGCTACACCTTC.

This clonotype was seen at least ten times. The CDR3 DNA reads TGTGCCAGCGCGCCATTCAGAGTGATGAACACTGAAGCTTTCTTT. Its translation: CASAPFRVMNTEAFF. The chain uses TRBV6-1 and TRBJ1-1, with no clear D. This CDR3 has 15 residues. V lost 8 bases and J lost 0, with 16 bases in between. CDR1 is MNHNS and CDR2 is SASEGT in the germline V gene.

This clonotype was counted ten times or more. The V and J genes are TRBV3-1 and TRBJ2-1; possibly TRBD2 for D (5 bases). V dropped 4 bases and J dropped 8 bases, with 21 bases sitting between them. Germline V gene lookup returns CDR1 LGHDT and CDR2 YNNKEL (reference sequence). CDR3 length: 16 amino acids. This CDR3 is CASSPTDHRGIDEQFF. Here the CDR3 DNA reads TGTGCCAGCAGCCCGACGGACCACCGGGGTATCGATGAGCAGTTCTTC.

This clonotype was counted only a few times. The chain is built from TRBV11-2 and TRBJ2-7; D is unresolved. The CDR3 covers 14 residues. Trimming pared 1 base from V and 5 bases from J, leaving 12 bases between. Germline V gives CDR1 SGHAT, CDR2 FQNNGV. The CDR3 DNA reads as TGTGCCAGCAGCTTAGCGGCGAGAACTCACGAGCAGTACTTC. As protein: CASSLAARTHEQYF.

A word on this clonotype: Germline and junction disagree at one end, which may indicate a read error. J is TRBJ2-1 and V is TRBV7-7; D might be TRBD1 or TRBD2, each matching 6 bases. In germline, CDR1 is SSHAT, CDR2 FNYEAQ (reference sequence). CDR3 length: 13 amino acids. Here the CDR3 reads CASSLGGSGEQFF. The CDR3 DNA reads as TGTGCTAGCAGCTTAGGGGGGAGCGGTGAGCAGTTCTTC.